This record concerns one T cell receptor (beta chain) sequence. What this receptor recognizes is not known. No per-base quality is available; no much larger clone lies one base away. The source of the sample is a study of blood T cell repertoires in COVID-19 (dated by TCRdb to 2018 to 2020). With regard to the full study: Samples covering the acute and convalescent phases of COVID-19 were provided by collaborators in the United States, Italy and Spain. Samples were obtained from the ongoing ImmuneRACE study (first 160 participants) and from roughly 1,300 subjects provided by 6 global collaborators. The material from the prospective study consisted of cDNA or gDNA derived from T cells, B-cell-depleted T cells, or PBMCs. Where available, HLA class I and class II types were obtained from metadata supplied by the sample provider rather than from assay-based typing. Subjects who had been exposed to COVID-19, were actively infected with it, or had recovered from it provided the deeply sampled blood TCRbeta repertoires that made up the dataset. A freely available public database, intended as a resource for researchers studying the immune response to SARS-CoV-2, is where the repertoires were released. A de-identified subject ID, COVID-19 status, age in years and sex were almost always included in the sample metadata.

The germline V gene (reference sequence) provides CDR1 LNHDA and CDR2 SQIVND. The cysteine opens and the phenylalanine closes a CDR3 of 16 amino acids. The kept DNA is CDR3 alone, 48 bases in frame from the first base. V gives up 3 bases and J gives up 4 bases, and the segment between their germline ends measures 16 bases. One collaborating source in Seattle enrolled patients while the patients were actively infected and followed the patients over time throughout the course of disease. Collaborating institutions collected whole blood in K2EDTA tubes following their own protocols. Collaborator samples were shipped for TCRbeta analysis as frozen whole blood, isolated PBMCs, or DNA extracted from either sample type. Summary of the overall study and its limitations: The quantity of clinical and demographic metadata differed by source and by participant and was supplied without curation.

TCRbeta CDR3 regions were amplified from genomic DNA using the immunoSEQ Assay, a bias-controlled multiplex PCR. Processing in the source paper ran as follows. Nucleated cell counts per sample were estimated from amplification of reference gene primers within the assay. To quantify the absolute abundance of each unique TCRbeta CDR3 rearrangement, sequence reads were collapsed and filtered. For each sample, productive Simpson clonality was calculated as the square root of Simpson's diversity index over productive rearrangements. The clones in this table, taken by TCRdb from immuneACCESS, are in-frame only. Not every clone is retained; where verified, under half of the shortfall comes from an unresolved V gene, and the cause of the rest is unknown. V, J and clone size were drawn from that table, and D and trimming were deduced from the DNA. The sample yields 150,000 to 200,000 clones; 70% to 90% were counted once. The ten largest clones represent roughly 5% of the sample.

The chain is made from TRBV19 and TRBJ1-3, with no reliable assignment of the D segment. The clonotype was recovered from a woman between 45 and 65 years old with COVID-19, enrolled during active disease. Sequenced material: peripheral blood. The sequenced DNA: TGTGCCAGTAGTATCGTAAGAGGTTCGGAAGGAAACACCATATATTTT. It codes for CASSIVRGSEGNTIYF. Joined to the reference TRBV19 and TRBJ1-3 proteins, this CDR3 gives the full variable domain: DGGITQSPKYLFRKEGQNVTLSCEQNLNHDAMYWYRQDPGQGLRLIYYSQIVNDFQKGDIAEGYSVSREKKESFPLTVTSAQKNPTAFYLCASSIVRGSEGNTIYFGEGSWLTVV.